These T cell receptor beta chains were read from a single sample in a study of blood T cell repertoires in COVID-19. Data came from immunoSEQ multiplex PCR; TCRdb stores just in-frame clones and leaves some out. This repertoire shows 81,000 or so clones, 85% to 95% found once; its top ten account for under 7.5%. Sequencing input: peripheral blood. The source of these receptors is a woman in her fifties or sixties with active COVID-19. CDR3s include the opening cysteine and the closing phenylalanine or tryptophan. A D gene is named only where the DNA matches it firmly. Clone size appears in some rows only: once, few, many, or a class for an expanded clone.

clone size	V gene	J gene	D gene	CDR3 DNA	CDR3 protein
NA	TRBV29-1	TRBJ2-7	TRBD2	TGCAGCGTTGAGGCTAGCGGGACGAGATACGAGCAGTACTTC	CSVEASGTRYEQYF
NA	TRBV20-1	TRBJ1-5	TRBD1	TGCAGTGCTAGTCAGGGGGCTAAAAGCAATCAGCCCCAGCATTTT	CSASQGAKSNQPQHF
NA	TRBV27	TRBJ1-5	NA	TGTGCCAGCAGTCAGGGTCGCAATCAGCCCCAGCATTTT	CASSQGRNQPQHF
NA	TRBV9	TRBJ1-5	NA	TGTGCCAGCAGCGTAACAGATAGCAATCAGCCCCAGCATTTT	CASSVTDSNQPQHF
NA	TRBV4-1	TRBJ1-5	NA	TGCGCCAGCAGCCAAGTTCGGGGAAATAGCAATCAGCCCCAGCATTTT	CASSQVRGNSNQPQHF
NA	TRBV18	TRBJ1-1	NA	TGTGCCAGCTCACCAGCAGGGCCGACTGAAGCTTTCTTT	CASSPAGPTEAFF
few	TRBV28	TRBJ1-5	TRBD1	TGTGCCAGCAGTTTACAGGGGGGCAATCAGCCCCAGCATTTT	CASSLQGGNQPQHF
NA	TRBV24-1	TRBJ2-1	NA	TGTGCCACCAGTGATTCCCAGAAAACCTACAATGAGCAGTTCTTC	CATSDSQKTYNEQFF
NA	TRBV6-2/TRBV6-3	TRBJ1-5	NA	TGTGCCAGCAGTTATTGGACTTATGGCAATCAGCCCCAGCATTTT	CASSYWTYGNQPQHF
NA	TRBV2	TRBJ2-7	TRBD1	TGTGCCAGCAGAGGACAGGGTAACGAGCAGTACTTC	CASRGQGNEQYF
NA	TRBV11-2	TRBJ2-1	TRBD2	TGTGCCAGCAGCCCAGGGGGACTAGCGGGGGGTCAGCAGTTCTTC	CASSPGGLAGGQQFF
NA	TRBV9	TRBJ1-1	NA	TGTGCCAGCAGCGCATACGGGACTTCATTCCGGGACACTGAAGCTTTCTTT	CASSAYGTSFRDTEAFF
few	TRBV5-1	TRBJ1-3	TRBD1	TGCGCCAGCAGCCCGGGGCCAGGACAGGGGGCCGGAAACACCATATATTTT	CASSPGPGQGAGNTIYF
NA	TRBV5-1	TRBJ2-1	NA	TGCGCCAGCAGCTTGGGGGACACATATTGGGATGAGCAGTTCTTC	CASSLGDTYWDEQFF
NA	TRBV5-4	TRBJ2-1	TRBD2	TGTGCCAGCAGCGCTGATCTAGCGGGAGCGGGAAATGAGCAGTTCTTC	CASSADLAGAGNEQFF
NA	TRBV6-5	TRBJ2-2	TRBD1	TGTGCCAGCAGTTACCCCGGGACAGGGATGACCGGGGAGCTGTTTTTT	CASSYPGTGMTGELFF
NA	TRBV5-1	TRBJ2-4	NA	TGCGCCAGCAGCTACGCGACAGGTTTGGCCAAAAACATTCAGTACTTC	CASSYATGLAKNIQYF
NA	TRBV10-1	TRBJ2-1	NA	TGCGCCAGCAGTGGAAACCTCGGGACTGAGGTTTCCAATGAGCAGTTCTTC	CASSGNLGTEVSNEQFF
NA	TRBV19	TRBJ2-7	NA	TGTGCCAGTAGACCCACTTTCGGGAGCTACGAGCAGTACTTC	CASRPTFGSYEQYF
NA	TRBV5-5	TRBJ1-3	NA	TGTGCCAGCAGCTTGGTTCGGTATGGAAACACCATATATTTT	CASSLVRYGNTIYF
NA	TRBV24-1	TRBJ1-2	TRBD1	TGTGCCACCAGCGCTAACCAGGGGGCTGGTGGCTACACCTTC	CATSANQGAGGYTF
NA	TRBV19	TRBJ2-7	TRBD2	TGTGCCAGTAGTGCCCACGGGACTAGCAGGCACGAGCAGTACTTC	CASSAHGTSRHEQYF